The sequence of this T cell receptor beta chain was determined in a study of T cells in tuberculosis. CDR1 is SQVTM, CDR2 ANQGSEA, per germline. This CDR3 region has 11 residues. V shed 5 bases and J 3 bases; nucleotides not matched to a gene: 1. This clone was observed once. Sample time point: new active TB diagnosis, blood taken before or within 7 days of starting treatment. The protocol was immunoSEQ multiplex PCR, while the TCRdb copy is restricted to in-frame clones and leaves out a portion. The sample gives some 31,000 clones, approximately 90% of which show up once; about 2.4% is in the top ten.

The source of this sequence is an adult with tuberculosis. The rearrangement uses TRBV29-1 and TRBJ2-7; TRBD2 matches at 7 bases. Sequencing was performed on PBMCs, taken at tuberculosis diagnosis. The CDR3 loop reads CSVLADYEQYV. The CDR3 DNA reads TGCAGCGTTCTAGCGGACTACGAGCAGTACGTC.